This entry features one TCR beta chain sequence. Antigen: not known. Germline CDR1 SGHNT, CDR2 YENEEA. This CDR3 is built from 16 residues. The V and J ends lost 5 bases and 4 bases, in that order; junction bases with no gene match: 11. Profiled with immunoSEQ multiplex PCR; TCRdb holds only in-frame clones, not every one. The sample consists of over 25,000 clones, around 70% of them appearing once. These data come from a study of STAT5B mutations in CD4+ large granular lymphocyte leukemia. Whole-study results and caveats: CD4-sorted patient repertoires seemed more clonal than healthy CD4+ repertoires. Compared with healthy controls (2/35), patient top clones favored TRBV06 (8/27).

This TCR was recovered from a human donor in good health. The material sequenced was CD4+ T cells from blood buffy coats. The rearrangement links TRBV11-3 to TRBJ1-3; TRBD1 agrees at 7 bases. CDR3 residues: CASSKRDSGVGNTIYF. The CDR3 coding sequence is TGTGCCAGCAGCAAGAGGGACAGCGGAGTAGGAAACACCATATATTTT.